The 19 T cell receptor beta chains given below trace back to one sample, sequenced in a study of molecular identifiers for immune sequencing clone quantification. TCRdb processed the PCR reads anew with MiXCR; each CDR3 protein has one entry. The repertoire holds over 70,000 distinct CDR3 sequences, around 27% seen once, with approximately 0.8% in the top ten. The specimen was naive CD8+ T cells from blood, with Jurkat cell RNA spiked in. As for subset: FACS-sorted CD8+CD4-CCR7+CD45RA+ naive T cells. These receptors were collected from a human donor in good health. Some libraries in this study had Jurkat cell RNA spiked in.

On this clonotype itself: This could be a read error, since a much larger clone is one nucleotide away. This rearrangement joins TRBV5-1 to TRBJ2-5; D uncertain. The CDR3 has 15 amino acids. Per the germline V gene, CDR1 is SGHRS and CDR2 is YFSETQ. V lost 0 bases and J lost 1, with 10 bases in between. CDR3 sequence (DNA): TGCGCCAGCAGCTTGGGGGTGGGCCTCCAAGAGACCCAGTACTTC. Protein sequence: CASSLGVGLQETQYF.

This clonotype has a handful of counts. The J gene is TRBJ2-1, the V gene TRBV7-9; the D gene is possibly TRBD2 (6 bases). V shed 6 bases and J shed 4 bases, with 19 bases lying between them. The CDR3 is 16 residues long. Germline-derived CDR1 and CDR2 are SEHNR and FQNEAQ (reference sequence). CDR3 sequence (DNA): TGTGCCAGCAGTTTGGGCCCACGGGAGCTTTACAATGAGCAGTTCTTC. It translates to CASSLGPRELYNEQFF.

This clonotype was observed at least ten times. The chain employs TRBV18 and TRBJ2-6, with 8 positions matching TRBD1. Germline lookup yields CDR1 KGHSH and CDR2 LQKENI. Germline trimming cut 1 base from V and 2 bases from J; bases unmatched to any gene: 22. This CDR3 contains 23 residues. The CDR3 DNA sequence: TGTGCCAGCTCACCACGGGACAGGCTTGGGGGAACCCCAAAGGGACCTGGGGCCAACGTCCTGACTTTC. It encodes CASSPRDRLGGTPKGPGANVLTF.

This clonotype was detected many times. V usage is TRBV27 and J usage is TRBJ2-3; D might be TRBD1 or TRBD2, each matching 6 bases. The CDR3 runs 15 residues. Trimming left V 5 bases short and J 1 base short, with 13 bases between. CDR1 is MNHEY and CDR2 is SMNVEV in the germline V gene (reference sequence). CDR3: CASSPGDFGTDTQYF. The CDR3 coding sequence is TGTGCCAGCAGTCCAGGGGACTTTGGCACAGATACGCAGTATTTT.

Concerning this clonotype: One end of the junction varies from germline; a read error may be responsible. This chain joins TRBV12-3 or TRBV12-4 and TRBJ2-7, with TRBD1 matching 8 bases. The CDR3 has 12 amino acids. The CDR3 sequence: CATGQGVHEPYF. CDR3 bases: TGTGCCACCGGACAGGGCGTCCACGAGCCGTACTTC.

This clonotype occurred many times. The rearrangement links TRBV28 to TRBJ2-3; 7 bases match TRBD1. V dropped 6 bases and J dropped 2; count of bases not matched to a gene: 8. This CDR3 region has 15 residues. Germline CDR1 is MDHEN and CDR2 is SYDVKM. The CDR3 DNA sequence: TGTGCCAGCAGCCACGACAGGGCATCCACAGATACGCAGTATTTT. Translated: CASSHDRASTDTQYF. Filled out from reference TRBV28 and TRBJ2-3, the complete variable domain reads DVKVTQSSRYLVKRTGEKVFLECVQDMDHENMFWYRQDPGLGLRLIYFSYDVKMKEKGDIPEGYSVSREKKERFSLILESASTNQTSMYLCASSHDRASTDTQYFGPGTRLTVL.

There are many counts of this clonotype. CDR3 sequence (DNA): TGTGCCAGCAGTGATTTAGGGCGGAATGGATTGAAGTCACCCCTCCACTTT. Protein: CASSDLGRNGLKSPLHF. This chain joins TRBV25-1 and TRBJ1-6; D is unresolved. Germline CDR1 and CDR2: MGHDK and SYGVNS. V lost 3 bases and J lost 10, with 22 bases in between. CDR3 size: 17 residues.

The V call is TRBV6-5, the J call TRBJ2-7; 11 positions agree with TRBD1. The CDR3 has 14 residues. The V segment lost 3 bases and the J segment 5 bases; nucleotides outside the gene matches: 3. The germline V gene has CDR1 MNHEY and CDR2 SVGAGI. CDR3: CASSYGQGANEQYF. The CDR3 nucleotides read TGTGCCAGCAGTTATGGACAGGGGGCCAACGAGCAGTACTTC.

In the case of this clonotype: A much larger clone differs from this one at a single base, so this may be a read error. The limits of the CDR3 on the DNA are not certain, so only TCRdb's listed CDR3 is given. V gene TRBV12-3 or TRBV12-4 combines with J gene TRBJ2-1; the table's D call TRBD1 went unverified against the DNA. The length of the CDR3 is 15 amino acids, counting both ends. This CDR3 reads CASSFEWAGGNEQSF.

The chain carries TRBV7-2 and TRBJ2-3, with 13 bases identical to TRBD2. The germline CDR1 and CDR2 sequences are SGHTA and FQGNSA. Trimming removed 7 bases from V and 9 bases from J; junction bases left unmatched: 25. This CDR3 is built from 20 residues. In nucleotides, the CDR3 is TGTGCCAGCAACCTACCTAGACTAGCGGGAGGCCCCCCCACAAGAGACACGCAGTATTTT. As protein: CASNLPRLAGGPPTRDTQYF.

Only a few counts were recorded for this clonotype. CDR3 loop: CATSNLQSNLEKLFF. The CDR3 coding sequence is TGTGCCACCAGCAACCTACAGTCAAACTTAGAAAAACTGTTTTTT. V and J are TRBV15 and TRBJ1-4; unclear D gene. CDR1 is LNHNV and CDR2 is YYDKDF in the germline V gene (reference sequence). The CDR3 contains 15 residues. Trimming pared 4 bases from V and 8 bases from J, leaving 17 bases between.

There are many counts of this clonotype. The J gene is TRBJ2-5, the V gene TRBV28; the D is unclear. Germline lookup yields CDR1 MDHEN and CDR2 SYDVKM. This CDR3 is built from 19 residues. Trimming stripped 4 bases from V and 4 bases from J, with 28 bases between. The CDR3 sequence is CASSSSRVRANGVGETQYF. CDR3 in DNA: TGTGCCAGCAGTTCAAGCCGAGTCCGGGCCAACGGAGTGGGAGAGACCCAGTACTTC.

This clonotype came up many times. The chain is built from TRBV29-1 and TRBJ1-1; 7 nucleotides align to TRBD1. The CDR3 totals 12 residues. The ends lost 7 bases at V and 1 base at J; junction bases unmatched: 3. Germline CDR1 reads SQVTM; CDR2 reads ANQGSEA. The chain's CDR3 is CSADRENTEAFF. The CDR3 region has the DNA TGCAGCGCCGACAGGGAGAACACTGAAGCTTTCTTT.

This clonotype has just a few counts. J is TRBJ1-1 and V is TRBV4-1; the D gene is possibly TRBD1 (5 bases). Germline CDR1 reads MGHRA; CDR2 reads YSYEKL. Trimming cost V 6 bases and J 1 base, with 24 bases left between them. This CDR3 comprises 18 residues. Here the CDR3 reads CASRPSISGLGENTEAFF. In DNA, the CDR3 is TGCGCCAGCAGGCCGTCGATTTCAGGGCTCGGAGAGAACACTGAAGCTTTCTTT.

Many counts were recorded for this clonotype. The CDR3 nucleotides are TGCGCCAGCAGCCTATCGACAGCTTTGAACACTGAAGCTTTCTTT. This gives the protein CASSLSTALNTEAFF. V and J are TRBV4-3 and TRBJ1-1; maybe TRBD1 (5 bases). Germline V gene lookup returns CDR1 LGHNA and CDR2 YSLEER. Trimming took off 4 bases at V and 0 bases at J, with 12 bases between the two ends. The CDR3 is 15 amino acids.

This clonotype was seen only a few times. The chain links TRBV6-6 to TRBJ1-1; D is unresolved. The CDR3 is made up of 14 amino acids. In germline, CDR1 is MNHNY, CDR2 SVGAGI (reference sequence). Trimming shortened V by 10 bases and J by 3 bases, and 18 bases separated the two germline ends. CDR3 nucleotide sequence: TGTGCCACCCTTTCAATTCAGTTGGACACTGAAGCTTTCTTT. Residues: CATLSIQLDTEAFF.

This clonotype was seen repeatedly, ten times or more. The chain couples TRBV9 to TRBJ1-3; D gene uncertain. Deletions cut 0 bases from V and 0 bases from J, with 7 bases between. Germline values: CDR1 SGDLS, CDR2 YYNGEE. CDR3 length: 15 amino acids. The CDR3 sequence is CASSVDMGSGNTIYF. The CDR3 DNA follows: TGTGCCAGCAGCGTAGACATGGGCTCTGGAAACACCATATATTTT.

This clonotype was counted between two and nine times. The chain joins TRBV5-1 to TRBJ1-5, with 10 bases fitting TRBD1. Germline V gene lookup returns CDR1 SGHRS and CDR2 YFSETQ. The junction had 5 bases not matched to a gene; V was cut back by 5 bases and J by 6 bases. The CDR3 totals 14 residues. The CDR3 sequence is CASSWTGGIQPQHF. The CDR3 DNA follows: TGCGCCAGCAGTTGGACAGGGGGGATTCAGCCCCAGCATTTT.

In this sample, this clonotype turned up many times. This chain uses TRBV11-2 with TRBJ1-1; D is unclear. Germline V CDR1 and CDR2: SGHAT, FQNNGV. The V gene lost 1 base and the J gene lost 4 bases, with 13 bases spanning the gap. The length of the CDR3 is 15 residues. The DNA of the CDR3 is TGTGCCAGCAGCTTAGGCCTCAGCTCGTCCACTGAAGCTTTCTTT. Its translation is CASSLGLSSSTEAFF. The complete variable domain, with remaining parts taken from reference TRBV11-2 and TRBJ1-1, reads EAGVAQSPRYKIIEKRQSVAFWCNPISGHATLYWYQQILGQGPKLLIQFQNNGVVDDSQLPKDRFSAERLKGVDSTLKIQPAKLEDSAVYLCASSLGLSSSTEAFFGQGTRLTVV.